These T cell receptor beta chains were read from a single sample in a study of early T cells in non-severe SARS-CoV-2 infection. TCRdb re-called the 5' RACE reads through MiXCR, storing one row per CDR3 protein. The sample holds more than 60,000 distinct CDR3 sequences, just under 5% seen once. The sample comprised whole blood. Receptors were obtained from an adult who was a healthcare worker with PCR-confirmed SARS-CoV-2 infection or an uninfected control (not recorded which). Each CDR3 is given with its conserved first and last residue. D genes are given only for firm matches. Only some rows state a clone size, as once, few, many or a class for expanded clones.

J,D,V,size,CDR3,DNA
TRBJ2-1,NA,TRBV29-1,many,CSVIPGADNEQFF,TGCAGCGTTATTCCGGGAGCTGACAATGAGCAGTTCTTC
TRBJ2-3,NA,TRBV7-2,many,CASSSDYSSTDTQYF,TGTGCCAGCAGCTCGGACTACTCGAGCACAGATACGCAGTATTTT
TRBJ1-1,NA,TRBV13,many,CASSSLALTEAFF,TGTGCCAGCAGCTCGCTCGCGTTGACTGAAGCTTTCTTT
TRBJ2-7,NA,TRBV27,many,CASSYGDTYEQYF,TGTGCCAGCAGCTACGGGGACACCTACGAGCAGTACTTC
TRBJ2-6,NA,TRBV11-2,many,CASSLHLGSGANVLTF,TGTGCCAGCAGCCTACATTTGGGGTCTGGGGCCAACGTCCTGACTTTC
TRBJ2-3,NA,TRBV12-3/TRBV12-4,NA,CASTPGHSLVDTQYF,TGTGCCAGCACCCCGGGACATTCGCTCGTAGATACGCAGTATTTT
TRBJ2-5,TRBD1,TRBV6-2/TRBV6-3,many,CASSTRDSIQETQYF,TGTGCCAGCAGTACCAGGGACAGTATCCAAGAGACCCAGTACTTC
TRBJ1-3,NA,TRBV28,many,CASHQGGSGNTIYF,TGTGCCAGCCATCAGGGTGGCTCTGGAAACACCATATATTTT
TRBJ2-1,NA,TRBV30,many,CAWKTGSSYNEQFF,TGTGCCTGGAAAACAGGAAGCTCCTACAATGAGCAGTTCTTC
TRBJ1-1,NA,TRBV5-1,few,CASSLAAGEKAFF,TGCGCCAGCAGCTTGGCCGCGGGGGAGAAAGCTTTCTTT
TRBJ2-2,NA,TRBV9,many,CASSVVGTFTGELFF,TGTGCCAGCAGCGTAGTAGGGACTTTCACCGGGGAGCTGTTTTTT
TRBJ1-2,NA,TRBV4-2,NA,CASSQGLGPNYGYTF,TGTGCCAGCAGCCAAGGTCTGGGACCTAACTATGGCTACACCTTC
TRBJ2-7,NA,TRBV5-1,NA,CASSPFEGSKGEQYF,TGCGCCAGCAGTCCTTTTGAGGGGTCTAAAGGGGAGCAGTACTTC
TRBJ2-7,TRBD1,TRBV11-1,few,CASRRGQGASEQYF,TGTGCCAGCAGAAGGGGACAGGGGGCATCCGAGCAGTACTTC
TRBJ1-6,NA,TRBV7-6,many,CASSFGGDNSPLHF,TGTGCCAGCAGCTTTGGCGGGGATAATTCACCCCTCCACTTT
TRBJ2-5,NA,TRBV29-1,many,CSAWTELKETQYF,TGCAGCGCCTGGACGGAACTAAAAGAGACCCAGTACTTC
TRBJ2-2,NA,TRBV5-5,many,CASSRLGPGELFF,TGTGCCAGCAGCCGGTTGGGGCCCGGGGAGCTGTTTTTT
TRBJ2-1,TRBD2,TRBV13,NA,CASSTRERANEQFF,TGTGCCAGCAGCACGCGGGAGAGGGCCAATGAGCAGTTCTTC
TRBJ2-1,TRBD1,TRBV24-1,many,CATSDPTDRGYYNEQFF,TGTGCCACCAGTGATCCCACCGACAGGGGATACTACAATGAGCAGTTCTTC
TRBJ2-7,TRBD1,TRBV3-1,few,CASSRGGDEQYF,TGTGCCAGCAGCAGAGGGGGCGACGAGCAGTACTTC
TRBJ2-2,NA,TRBV7-8,NA,CASTQEQGWNTGELFF,TGTGCCAGCACCCAAGAGCAGGGGTGGAACACCGGGGAGCTGTTTTTT
TRBJ2-3,NA,TRBV19,few,CASSTQLSTDTQYF,TGTGCCAGTAGTACGCAGCTCAGCACAGATACGCAGTATTTT
TRBJ2-3,NA,TRBV7-6,many,CANPDSTDTQYF,TGTGCCAACCCGGACAGCACAGATACGCAGTATTTT
TRBJ2-4,TRBD2,TRBV20-1,many,CSASVIGGRDGNIQYF,TGCAGTGCTAGCGTAATCGGGGGGAGGGATGGAAACATTCAGTACTTC
TRBJ2-1,TRBD1,TRBV7-9,many,CASSLTGQGINEQFF,TGTGCCAGCAGCTTAACGGGACAGGGAATCAATGAGCAGTTCTTC
TRBJ1-6,NA,TRBV12-3/TRBV12-4,few,CASSFNLGNIHPSPLHF,TGTGCCAGCAGTTTTAATTTAGGGAATATCCACCCTTCACCCCTCCACTTT
TRBJ2-1,TRBD1,TRBV29-1,NA,CSGRTGGDNEQFF,TGCAGCGGGCGGACAGGGGGAGACAATGAGCAGTTCTTC
TRBJ1-6,NA,TRBV7-9,many,CASSASGVSYNSPLHF,TGTGCCAGCAGCGCCTCAGGGGTCTCCTATAATTCACCCCTCCACTTT